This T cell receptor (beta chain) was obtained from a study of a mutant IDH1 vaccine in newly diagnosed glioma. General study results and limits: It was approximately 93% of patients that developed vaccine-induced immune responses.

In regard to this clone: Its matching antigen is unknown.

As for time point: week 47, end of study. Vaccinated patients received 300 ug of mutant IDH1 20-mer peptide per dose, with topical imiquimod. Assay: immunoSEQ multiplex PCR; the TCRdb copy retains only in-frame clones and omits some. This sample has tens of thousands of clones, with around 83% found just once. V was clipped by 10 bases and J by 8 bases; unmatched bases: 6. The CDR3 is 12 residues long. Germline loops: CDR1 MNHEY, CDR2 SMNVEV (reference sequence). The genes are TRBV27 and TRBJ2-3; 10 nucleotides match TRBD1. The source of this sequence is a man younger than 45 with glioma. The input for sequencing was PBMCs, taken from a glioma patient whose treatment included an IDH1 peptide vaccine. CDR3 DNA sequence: TGTGCCATCGGGACAGGGGTTGTTACGCAGTATTTT. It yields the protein CAIGTGVVTQYF.